The subject of this entry is one T cell receptor (beta chain). Its antigen is still unknown. No per-base quality is available; no much larger clone lies one base away. This entry is derived from a study of shared clonotypes between healthy human individuals (dated by TCRdb to 2018 to 2021). Study-level background: The cohort included three men and a couple of women between 18 and 49 years of age. Per donor, three plates each were used for CD4 naive and CD4 memory, two for CD8 naive, and one for CD8 memory. Leukapheresis yielded between about 0.8 and 9.5 billion PBMCs per donor. To increase sequencing depth and limit assay-specific biases, TCR repertoire library preparation and sequencing were carried out by different laboratories using diverse techniques. Blood TCR repertoires of a handful of healthy adults were deeply sequenced to estimate repertoire size and the extent of clonotype sharing between individuals. Overall results and qualifications from the work: Sampling was restricted to blood, and TCR repertoires in tissues likely differ from the TCR repertoires found in blood. Compared with non-shared clonotypes, clonotypes shared by all four sorted-subset donors had higher generation probabilities. Sharing across a few donors was observed for approximately 5% of naive CD4, about 3.2% of naive CD8, 2% to 2.5% of memory CD4, and roughly 0.4% of memory CD8 clonotypes. The small number of donors limited the genetic and exposure-history diversity represented. Pairwise subsampling indicated that sequencing depth was expected to affect the degree of clonotype sharing among donors. Naive subsets generally had larger estimated clonotype richness than memory subsets did. Even with the large sequencing depth, rarefaction of the sorted-subset datasets indicated that sequencing was incomplete.

Using the deep immunoSEQ assay, multiplex PCR amplified TCR CDR3 regions from genomic DNA. For each cell subset, the extracted genomic DNA was distributed evenly across all wells of several immunoSEQ 96-well plates, and each plate served as one replicate. For sorted subsets, approximately 190 ng genomic DNA, equal to 30,000 to 35,000 T cell genomes, was loaded into each replicate PCR. The purified libraries were quantified using a Qubit 3.0 fluorometer, sized with a Bioanalyzer 2100, and then quantified again using the KAPA Library Quantification kit. Every immunoSEQ 96-well plate was sequenced on a dedicated single-read 150-cycle Illumina NextSeq 550 flow cell. On the study's bioinformatics: The immunoSEQ output contained only junctional sequences without quality scores, so filtering could not match that applied to full-length reads. To assign V/J genes and CDR3, sequences were annotated against IMGT germline references using PyIR, a Python wrapper for IgBLAST v1.9. Reads with weak V/J assignments (E-value above 1e-6), missing CDR3, stop codons, out-of-frame junctions, or ambiguous translated residues were removed. A V3J clonotype was defined by an identical inferred V gene, J gene, and CDR3 amino acid sequence. The percentage overlap between two repertoires was calculated by dividing the number of shared unique clonotypes by the size of the smaller repertoire. Repertoire richness was assessed with RTK rarefaction, the Chao1 estimator, and Recon v2.1 estimates of unobserved clonotypes. For all TCRbeta clonotypes obtained by the gDNA method from a handful of donors, generation probabilities were computed with OLGA. TCRdb limited this immuneACCESS table to in-frame rearrangements with V and J called. A share of clones is missing; checked studies link under half to unresolved V genes, and the rest is unexplained. V and J calls and clone size are those listed in that table; D and trimming were worked out from the DNA. The sample table contains roughly 570,000 clones; only one count was recorded for roughly 98% of them. The ten largest make up 0.3% of the sample.

V ends up 6 bases short and J 6 bases short, with an unmatched junction base count of 10. Looking up the germline V gene yields CDR1 SNHLY and CDR2 FYNNEI. The CDR3 has 15 amino acids, counting the end cysteine and phenylalanine. The CDR3 DNA has 45 bases and is translated from base 1. For the CD8 naive samples, CD45RO-negative cells were positively selected for CCR7, yielding a CD45RA+CCR7+ population from which TemRA cells were excluded. The donors were healthy, HIV-negative adults who had no recently reported acute infections or vaccinations. Only Caucasian adults living in Nashville, Tennessee, USA were represented among the donors. After blood collection by leukapheresis, PBMCs were isolated using Ficoll-Histopaque density gradient centrifugation and then cryopreserved in the vapor phase of liquid nitrogen. Analytical flow cytometry was used to check the purity and quantity of every magnetically sorted T cell population. From each sorted fraction, genomic DNA was isolated and quantified by UV absorbance on a Nanodrop 2000c.

The source is a man younger than 40 in good health. The sample comprised naive CD8+ T cells sorted from blood. The cell subset or site label here, explained by the study, means: CD45RA+CCR7+. The chain is assembled from TRBV2 and TRBJ2-7, with 11 bases aligning to TRBD2. The DNA sequence reads TGTGCCAGCAGGACCCCTGGACTAGCGGGTAGCGAGCAGTACTTC. The translation is CASRTPGLAGSEQYF.